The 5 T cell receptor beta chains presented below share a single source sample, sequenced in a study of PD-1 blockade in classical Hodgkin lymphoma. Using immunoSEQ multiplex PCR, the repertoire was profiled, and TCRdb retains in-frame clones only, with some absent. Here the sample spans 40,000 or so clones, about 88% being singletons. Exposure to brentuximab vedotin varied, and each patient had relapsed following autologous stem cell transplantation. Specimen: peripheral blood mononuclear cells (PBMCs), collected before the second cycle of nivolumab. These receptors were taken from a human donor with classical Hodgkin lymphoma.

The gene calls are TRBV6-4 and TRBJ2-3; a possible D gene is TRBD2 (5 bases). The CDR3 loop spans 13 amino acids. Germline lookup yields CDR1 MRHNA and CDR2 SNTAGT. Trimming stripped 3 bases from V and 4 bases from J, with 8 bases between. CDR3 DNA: TGTGCCAGCAGTGATAAGGACTCAGATACGCAGTATTTT. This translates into CASSDKDSDTQYF.

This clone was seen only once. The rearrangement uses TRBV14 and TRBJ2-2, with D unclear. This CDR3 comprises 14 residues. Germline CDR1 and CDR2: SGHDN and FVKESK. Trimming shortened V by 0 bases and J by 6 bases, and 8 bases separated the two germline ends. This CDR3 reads CASSQEPLAGELFF. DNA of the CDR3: TGTGCCAGCAGCCAAGAGCCCCTCGCCGGGGAGCTGTTTTTT. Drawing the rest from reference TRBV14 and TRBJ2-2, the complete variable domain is EAGVTQFPSHSVIEKGQTVTLRCDPISGHDNLYWYRRVMGKEIKFLLHFVKESKQDESGMPNNRFLAERTGGTYSTLKVQPAELEDSGVYFCASSQEPLAGELFFGEGSRLTVL.

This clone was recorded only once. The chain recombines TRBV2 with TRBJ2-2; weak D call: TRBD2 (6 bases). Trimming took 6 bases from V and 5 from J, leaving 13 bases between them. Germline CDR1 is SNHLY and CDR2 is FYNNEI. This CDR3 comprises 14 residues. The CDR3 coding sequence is TGTGCCAGCAGGGGGGGACCCTCAACCGGGGAGCTGTTTTTT. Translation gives CASRGGPSTGELFF.

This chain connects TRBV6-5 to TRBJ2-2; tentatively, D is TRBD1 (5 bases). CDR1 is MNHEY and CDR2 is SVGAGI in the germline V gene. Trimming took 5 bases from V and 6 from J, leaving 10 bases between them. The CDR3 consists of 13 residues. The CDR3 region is CASSPQGSGELFF. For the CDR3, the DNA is TGTGCCAGCAGTCCTCAGGGATCCGGGGAGCTGTTTTTT.

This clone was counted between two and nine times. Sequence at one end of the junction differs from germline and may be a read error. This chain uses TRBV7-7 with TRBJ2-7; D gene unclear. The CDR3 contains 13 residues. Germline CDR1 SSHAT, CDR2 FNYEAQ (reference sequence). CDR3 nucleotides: TGTGCTAGCAGCTTATTTTTGGGGTACGAGCAGTACTTC. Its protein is CASSLFLGYEQYF.